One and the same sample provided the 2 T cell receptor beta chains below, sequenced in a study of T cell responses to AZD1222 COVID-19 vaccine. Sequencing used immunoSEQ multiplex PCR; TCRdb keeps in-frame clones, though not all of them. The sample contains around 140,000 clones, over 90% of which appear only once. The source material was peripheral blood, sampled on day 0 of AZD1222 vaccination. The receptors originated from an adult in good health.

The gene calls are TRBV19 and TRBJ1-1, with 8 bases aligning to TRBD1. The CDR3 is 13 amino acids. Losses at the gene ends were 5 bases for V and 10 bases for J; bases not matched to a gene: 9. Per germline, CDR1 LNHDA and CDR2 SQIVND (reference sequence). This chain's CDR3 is CASSPTSDRGAFF. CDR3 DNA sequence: TGTGCCAGTAGTCCTACCTCTGACAGGGGAGCTTTCTTT.

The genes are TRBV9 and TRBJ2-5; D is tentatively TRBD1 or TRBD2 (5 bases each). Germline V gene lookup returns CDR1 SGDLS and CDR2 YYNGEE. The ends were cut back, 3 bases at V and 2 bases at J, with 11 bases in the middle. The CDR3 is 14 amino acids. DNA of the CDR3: TGTGCCAGCAGCGCGGGGACGTATCAAGAGACCCAGTACTTC. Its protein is CASSAGTYQETQYF.